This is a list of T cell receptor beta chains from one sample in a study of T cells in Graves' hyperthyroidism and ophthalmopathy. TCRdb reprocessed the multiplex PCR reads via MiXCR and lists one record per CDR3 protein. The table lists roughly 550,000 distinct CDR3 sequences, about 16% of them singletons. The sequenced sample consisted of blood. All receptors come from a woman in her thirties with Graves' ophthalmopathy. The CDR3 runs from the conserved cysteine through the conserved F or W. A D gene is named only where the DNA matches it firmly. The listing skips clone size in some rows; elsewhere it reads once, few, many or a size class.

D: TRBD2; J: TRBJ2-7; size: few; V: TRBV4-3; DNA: TGCGCCAGCAGCCAAGAACTTCTTACTAGCGGCGTGAAGGGCTCCTACGAGCAGTACTTC; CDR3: CASSQELLTSGVKGSYEQYF
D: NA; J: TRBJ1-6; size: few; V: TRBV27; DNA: TGTGCCAGCAGTTCGGGGGGGTGGTCACCCCTCCACTTT; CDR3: CASSSGGWSPLHF
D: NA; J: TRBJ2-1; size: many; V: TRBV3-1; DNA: TGTGCCAGCAGCCACAACCACAGGCTAAACTACAATGAGCAGTTCTTC; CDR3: CASSHNHRLNYNEQFF
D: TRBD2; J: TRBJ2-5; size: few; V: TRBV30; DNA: TGTGCCTGGATAGAAGCGGGAGATCCCCAAGAGACCCAGTACTTC; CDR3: CAWIEAGDPQETQYF
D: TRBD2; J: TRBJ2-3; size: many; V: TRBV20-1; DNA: TGCAGTGCCCCCTTAGCGGGGAGGCCCTATCCCCCAGATACGCAGTATTTT; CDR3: CSAPLAGRPYPPDTQYF
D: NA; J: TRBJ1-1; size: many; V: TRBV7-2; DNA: TGTGCCAGCAGTCTGTTTGTCATGGACACTGAAGCTTTCTTT; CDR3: CASSLFVMDTEAFF
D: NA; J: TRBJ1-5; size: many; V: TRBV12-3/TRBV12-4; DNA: TGTGCCAGCAGCCCTAGGGTGGCAGGTGCTCAGCCCCAGCATTTT; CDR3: CASSPRVAGAQPQHF
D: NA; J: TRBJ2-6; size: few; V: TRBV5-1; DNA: TGCGCCAGCAGCTCGGAACCATCTCGACGGGACAAGAGCTCTGGGGCCAACGTCCTGACTTTC; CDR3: CASSSEPSRRDKSSGANVLTF
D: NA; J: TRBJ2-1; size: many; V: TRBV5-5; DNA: TGTGCCAGCAGCCCCCCGACGGCCAGGAATGAGCAGTTCTTC; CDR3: CASSPPTARNEQFF
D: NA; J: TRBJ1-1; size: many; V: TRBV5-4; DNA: TGTGCCAGCAGCGTGGACATCGGGAACACTGAAGCTTTCTTT; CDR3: CASSVDIGNTEAFF
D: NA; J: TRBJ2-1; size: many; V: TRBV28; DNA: TGTGCCAGCAGTCTCAGGGCGTTCCGGGAGCAGTTCTTC; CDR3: CASSLRAFREQFF
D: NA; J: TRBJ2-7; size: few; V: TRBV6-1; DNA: TGTGCCAGCAGTGAAGTTGCGACACCGAGCTCCTACGAGCAGTACTTC; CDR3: CASSEVATPSSYEQYF
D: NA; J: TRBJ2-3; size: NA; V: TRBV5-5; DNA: TGTGCCAGCAGCTTGGTAGCAGGGAGGAGCACAGATACGCAGTATTTT; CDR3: CASSLVAGRSTDTQYF
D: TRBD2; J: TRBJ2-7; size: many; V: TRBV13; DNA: TGTGCCAGCAGCTTAAGGCTAGCGGGATTCGACGAGCAGTACTTC; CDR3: CASSLRLAGFDEQYF
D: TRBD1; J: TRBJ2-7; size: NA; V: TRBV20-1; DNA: TGCAGTGCCCGGGACAGGATTTCCTACGAGCAGTACTTC; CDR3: CSARDRISYEQYF
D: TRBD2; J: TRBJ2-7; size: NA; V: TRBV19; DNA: TGTGCCAGTAGTATAATGCGGGAGGCTGACGAGCAGTACTTC; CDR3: CASSIMREADEQYF
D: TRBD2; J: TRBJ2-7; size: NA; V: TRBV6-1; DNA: TGTGCCAGCAGGGCGACTAGCGGGTACGAGCAGTACTTC; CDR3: CASRATSGYEQYF
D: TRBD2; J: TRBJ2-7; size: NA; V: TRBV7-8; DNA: TGTGCCAGCAGCTTATGGTCCGGGAGGGTAAACGAGCAGTACTTC; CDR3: CASSLWSGRVNEQYF
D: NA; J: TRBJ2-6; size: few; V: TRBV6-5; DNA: TGTGCCAGCAGTTACTACAGTTACTACGTTTCCGGGGCCAACGTCCTGACTTTC; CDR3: CASSYYSYYVSGANVLTF
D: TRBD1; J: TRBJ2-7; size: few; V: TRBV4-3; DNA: TGCGCCAGCAGCCTTCAATTTGACAGGGAATACGAGCAGTACTTC; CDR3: CASSLQFDREYEQYF
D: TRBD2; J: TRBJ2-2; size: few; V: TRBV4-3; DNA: TGCGCCAGCAGCCGGACTAGCGGAGGCGCGAACACCGGGGAGCTGTTTTTT; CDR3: CASSRTSGGANTGELFF
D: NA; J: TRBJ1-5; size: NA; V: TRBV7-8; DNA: TGTGCCAGCAGCTTAGGATTAATGGATTGGGAAAATCAGCCCCAGCATTTT; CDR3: CASSLGLMDWENQPQHF
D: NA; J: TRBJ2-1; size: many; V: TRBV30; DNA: TGTGCCTGGGCCCGAGGGGGTAACAATGAGCAGTTCTTC; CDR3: CAWARGGNNEQFF
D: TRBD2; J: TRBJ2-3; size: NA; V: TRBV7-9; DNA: TGTGCCAGCAGCCCAGGGGGGCGGGAGGGCGAAGATACGCAGTATTTT; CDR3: CASSPGGREGEDTQYF